There are a few counts of the clone carrying this TCR beta chain. Its matching antigen is unknown. This sample is part of a study of early T cells in non-severe SARS-CoV-2 infection. Study-wide background: Sequencing used unsorted whole-blood bulk RNA, so chains lack pairing. General study points: Clonotype matching in VDJdb favored anti-spike CD8 responses and did not capture private and CD4 specificities.

Trimming removed 1 base from V and 9 bases from J, with 10 bases in between. The germline V gene encodes CDR1 SGHDN and CDR2 FVKESK. This CDR3 is built from 13 residues. As part of library construction, unique molecular identifiers were attached to individual cDNA molecules. TCRdb called the 5' RACE reads again in MiXCR, with one record for every CDR3 protein. Altogether about 60,000 distinct CDR3 sequences are present, about 9.8% being singletons, with the ten largest covering around 17%. This sequence originates from an adult who was a healthcare worker with PCR-confirmed SARS-CoV-2 infection or an uninfected control (not recorded which). The chain is built from TRBV14 and TRBJ2-1; D remains ambiguous. The sequenced sample was whole blood. The CDR3 protein is CASSQATFSEQFF. CDR3 in DNA: TGTGCCAGCAGCCAAGCCACATTCAGTGAGCAGTTCTTC.